This T cell receptor (beta chain) was sequenced for a study of cytomegalovirus exposure and HLA in healthy donors. Across the study: When 350 to 500 donors were genotyped, roughly four fifths of them were found to fall in the Caucasian-associated ancestry cluster.

Concerning this clone: The antigen is undetermined.

The V end was cut by 4 bases, the J end by 3 bases, with 12 bases between. Germline assignment: CDR1 LNHDA and CDR2 SQIVND (reference sequence). The CDR3 runs 15 residues. Vbeta (60) and Jbeta (13) primers were used in the PCR. Only in-frame clones appear in the TCRdb table, and some are missing; sequencing was by immunoSEQ multiplex PCR. This sample has 100,000 to 150,000 clones, with more than 65% found just once. Whole-study results and caveats: There were three CMV-associated chains whose specificity for CMV antigens was confirmed in vitro.

The receptor was derived from a male donor in good health and CMV-seropositive. Sequenced input: PBMCs. This chain links TRBV19 with TRBJ2-2; perhaps TRBD2 as D (5 bases). This CDR3 is CASSKVDSDTGELFF. Here the CDR3 DNA reads TGTGCCAGTAGTAAAGTGGACTCAGACACCGGGGAGCTGTTTTTT.